This TCR beta chain was sequenced during a study of blood T cell repertoires in COVID-19 (dated by TCRdb to the early 2020s). Some background on the complete study: Samples from collaborators originated in the United States, Italy and Spain and spanned both the acute and convalescent phases of COVID-19. Nearly every sample came with metadata listing a de-identified subject ID, COVID-19 status, age in years and sex. Samples were obtained from the ongoing ImmuneRACE study (first 160 participants) and from some 1,300 subjects provided by 6 global collaborators. The repertoires were released in a freely available public database intended as a resource for research on the immune response to SARS-CoV-2. The material from the prospective study consisted of cDNA or gDNA derived from T cells, B-cell-depleted T cells, or PBMCs. Where available, HLA class I and class II types were taken from metadata supplied by the sample provider and were not determined by assay-based typing. Subjects who had been exposed to COVID-19, were actively infected with it, or had recovered from it provided the deeply sampled blood TCRbeta repertoires that made up the dataset. The investigation overall reported the following: Clinical and demographic metadata were provided uncurated, with the amount varying by source and participant.

Cut back by 5 bases and 2 bases, the V and J ends lie 9 bases apart. The germline V gene encodes CDR1 LNHDA and CDR2 SQIVND (reference sequence). The CDR3 contains 13 residues, cysteine and phenylalanine counted. Of all the DNA, just the CDR3 is kept, 39 bases in frame from base 1. The immunoSEQ Assay, a bias-controlled multiplex PCR, was used to amplify TCRbeta CDR3 regions from genomic DNA. The published analysis was carried out like this. The number of nucleated cells in each sample was estimated by amplification of reference gene primers within the assay. To quantify the absolute abundance of each unique TCRbeta CDR3 rearrangement, sequence reads were collapsed and filtered. For each sample, productive Simpson clonality was calculated as the square root of Simpson's diversity index across productive rearrangements. As stored in TCRdb, this immuneACCESS dataset retains in-frame rearrangements with V and J assigned. A fraction of the clones does not appear; measured against another copy, unresolved V genes explain less than half of the discrepancy, and the remainder lacks a known reason. V and J calls and clone size are copied from that table; D and trimming were computed from the DNA. Here the sample has 50,000 to 65,000 clones; around 86% occur a single time. The ten largest clones take up 1% of the sample.

Each collaborating institution followed its own protocols to collect whole blood in K2EDTA tubes. For TCRbeta analysis, collaborators shipped samples as frozen whole blood, isolated PBMCs, or DNA extracted from either of those sample types. Of note for this clone: No cognate antigen has been identified for it. No qualities accompany the bases; no much larger clone lies one base away.

The specimen was peripheral blood. The origin of this receptor is a man aged 65-85 years with acute or convalescent COVID-19. The chain employs TRBV19 and TRBJ1-1; there is no confident call for the D gene. The nucleotide sequence reads as follows: TGTGCCAGTAGTGAGGCAGCTAACACTGAAGCTTTCTTT. This yields the protein CASSEAANTEAFF.